A selection of T cell receptor beta chains follows, all from one sample in a study of T-cell memory formation after mild COVID-19. TCRdb reanalysed the 5' RACE reads using MiXCR and keeps one entry per CDR3 protein. The sample has 98,000 or so distinct CDR3 sequences, roughly a sixth seen once. The sequenced sample was PBMCs or a T cell subset sorted from them (not recorded which). These receptors originate from a young man who had mild COVID-19 (a few samples of this study predate the infection). Cell type and time point are not known. Each CDR3 is given with its conserved first and last residue. A D gene is named only where the DNA matches it firmly. The size field is filled for only some rows; it gives once, few, many or a size class.

clone size,J gene,V gene,D gene,CDR3 protein,CDR3 DNA
.,TRBJ1-2,TRBV5-1,.,CASSRGGGDGYTF,TGCGCCAGCAGCCGTGGCGGTGGCGATGGCTACACCTTC
.,TRBJ1-1,TRBV5-1,.,CASSLELGGNAEAFF,TGCGCCAGCAGCTTGGAGCTGGGGGGGAACGCTGAAGCTTTCTTT
many,TRBJ2-4,TRBV5-1,.,CASSLNRAEGDIQYF,TGCGCCAGCAGCTTGAACAGGGCGGAGGGGGACATTCAGTACTTC
few,TRBJ2-1,TRBV9,TRBD2,CASSVNDRGEGDEQFF,TGTGCCAGCAGCGTAAATGACCGGGGGGAAGGGGATGAGCAGTTCTTC
.,TRBJ1-4,TRBV7-2,TRBD1,CASSLAGRTGGFEKLFF,TGTGCCAGCAGCTTAGCGGGGAGGACAGGGGGTTTTGAAAAACTGTTTTTT
few,TRBJ1-3,TRBV5-6,.,CASSVLGVGSGNTIYF,TGTGCCAGCAGCGTCTTAGGGGTCGGCTCTGGAAACACCATATATTTT
few,TRBJ1-2,TRBV4-1,TRBD1,CASSQAGQGFGYTF,TGCGCCAGCAGCCAAGCGGGACAGGGTTTTGGCTACACCTTC
.,TRBJ1-1,TRBV12-3/TRBV12-4,TRBD1,CASSGGQGEGWGTEAFF,TGTGCCAGCAGTGGGGGACAGGGGGAGGGTTGGGGCACTGAAGCTTTCTTT
many,TRBJ2-1,TRBV5-4,.,CASSLLGQVGFF,TGTGCCAGCAGCTTGCTCGGACAAGTGGGGTTCTTC
few,TRBJ2-2,TRBV7-2,.,CASSFARGTGELFF,TGTGCCAGCAGCTTCGCTAGGGGCACCGGGGAGCTGTTTTTT
.,TRBJ1-6,TRBV6-5,TRBD1,CASSYRGGQAGSPLHF,TGTGCCAGCAGTTACCGGGGGGGACAGGCAGGCTCACCCCTCCACTTT
few,TRBJ2-1,TRBV9,.,CASSVTPGLSNEQFF,TGTGCCAGCAGCGTAACCCCCGGACTGTCCAATGAGCAGTTCTTC
.,TRBJ2-5,TRBV7-7,.,CASSLQGRVGTQYF,TGTGCTAGCAGCCTACAGGGGAGGGTAGGGACCCAGTACTTC
few,TRBJ2-2,TRBV4-1,.,CASSQPYGTEDTGELFF,TGCGCCAGCAGCCAACCGTACGGGACGGAAGACACCGGGGAGCTGTTTTTT
few,TRBJ1-2,TRBV4-3,.,CASSQDGPEGYTF,TGCGCCAGCAGCCAGGACGGGCCAGAGGGCTACACCTTC
.,TRBJ1-2,TRBV3-1,.,CASSQDHFGGYGYTF,TGTGCCAGCAGCCAAGATCACTTCGGGGGCTATGGCTACACCTTC
few,TRBJ2-4,TRBV6-5,TRBD1,CASSYPAAGGWYIQYF,TGTGCCAGCAGTTACCCCGCGGCAGGGGGTTGGTACATTCAGTACTTC
.,TRBJ1-2,TRBV29-1,TRBD1,CSVGDRGRGDYGYTF,TGCAGCGTTGGGGACAGGGGGCGTGGGGACTATGGCTACACCTTC
.,TRBJ2-5,TRBV25-1,.,CASSELTEETQYF,TGTGCCAGCAGTGAATTAACGGAAGAGACCCAGTACTTC
few,TRBJ1-5,TRBV10-3,TRBD1,CAIGGQGARGNQPQHF,TGTGCCATCGGAGGACAGGGGGCGCGAGGCAATCAGCCCCAGCATTTT
.,TRBJ1-1,TRBV7-9,TRBD1,CASSGTGGDTEAFF,TGTGCCAGCAGCGGAACAGGGGGGGATACTGAAGCTTTCTTT
.,TRBJ1-2,TRBV5-1,.,CASSLQGTNYGYTF,TGCGCCAGCAGCTTGCAGGGGACGAACTATGGCTACACCTTC
.,TRBJ2-2,TRBV7-2,.,CASSFRDTNTGELFF,TGTGCCAGCAGCTTTCGAGACACGAACACCGGGGAGCTGTTTTTT
.,TRBJ1-5,TRBV4-3,.,CASSQDLGPRPQHF,TGCGCCAGCAGCCAAGATTTGGGGCCTCGGCCCCAGCATTTT
.,TRBJ1-1,TRBV6-5,.,CASESGQKAFF,TGTGCCAGCGAATCGGGGCAAAAAGCTTTCTTT
few,TRBJ1-1,TRBV19,TRBD1,CASIGTGSRVSGGAFF,TGTGCCAGTATCGGGACAGGGTCTCGAGTATCAGGGGGAGCTTTCTTT
few,TRBJ2-5,TRBV7-2,.,CASNVMGWEETQYF,TGTGCCAGCAACGTAATGGGGTGGGAAGAGACCCAGTACTTC
.,TRBJ1-4,TRBV20-1,TRBD1,CSARRQGNEKLFF,TGCAGTGCTAGGCGACAGGGGAATGAAAAACTGTTTTTT
few,TRBJ2-3,TRBV5-1,TRBD2,CASSNTGTSGTDTQYF,TGCGCCAGCAGCAACACCGGGACTAGCGGCACAGATACGCAGTATTTT
.,TRBJ1-1,TRBV6-5,TRBD1,CASNKYRGNTEAFF,TGTGCCAGCAACAAATACAGGGGGAACACTGAAGCTTTCTTT
many,TRBJ2-5,TRBV12-3/TRBV12-4,TRBD2,CASNKEVAGAEGETQYF,TGTGCCAGCAACAAAGAGGTAGCGGGGGCCGAGGGAGAGACCCAGTACTTC
.,TRBJ2-2,TRBV6-5,TRBD1,CASRVDRGVTGELFF,TGTGCCAGCAGGGTAGACAGGGGAGTCACCGGGGAGCTGTTTTTT
.,TRBJ1-2,TRBV12-3/TRBV12-4,.,CASSLTLQGNYGYTF,TGTGCCAGCAGTTTAACCCTCCAGGGAAACTATGGCTACACCTTC
.,TRBJ1-2,TRBV10-3,.,CAISEDRLYGYTF,TGTGCCATCAGTGAGGACAGACTCTATGGCTACACCTTC
few,TRBJ2-5,TRBV11-2,TRBD1,CASTIRQGETQYF,TGTGCCAGCACCATTAGACAGGGAGAGACCCAGTACTTC
few,TRBJ2-1,TRBV5-1,.,CASSPMGDFTNEQFF,TGCGCCAGCAGCCCCATGGGGGACTTTACCAATGAGCAGTTCTTC
.,TRBJ1-6,TRBV6-2/TRBV6-3,.,CASNSWSSYNSPLHF,TGTGCCAGCAATTCATGGAGCTCCTATAATTCACCCCTCCACTTT
few,TRBJ2-2,TRBV6-5,.,CATGTANTGELFF,TGTGCCACAGGGACGGCGAACACCGGGGAGCTGTTTTTT
few,TRBJ2-1,TRBV4-1,TRBD1,CASSQDRDSSYNEQFF,TGCGCCAGCAGCCAAGATCGGGACAGCTCCTACAATGAGCAGTTCTTC
many,TRBJ2-2,TRBV12-3/TRBV12-4,TRBD2,CASSFSSGVPNTGELFF,TGTGCCAGCAGTTTCTCTAGCGGGGTACCGAACACCGGGGAGCTGTTTTTT
.,TRBJ2-7,TRBV6-5,TRBD1,CATTRTGGYEQYF,TGTGCCACGACCCGGACAGGGGGCTACGAGCAGTACTTC
many,TRBJ2-7,TRBV10-3,.,CAISQGTYEQYF,TGTGCCATCAGTCAGGGGACCTACGAGCAGTACTTC
.,TRBJ1-5,TRBV5-1,.,CASSLTGPNQPQHF,TGCGCCAGCAGCTTGACAGGACCCAATCAGCCCCAGCATTTT
few,TRBJ2-7,TRBV11-2,.,CASSLDPSGSWYEQYF,TGTGCCAGCAGCTTAGATCCGAGCGGGTCGTGGTACGAGCAGTACTTC
.,TRBJ1-5,TRBV20-1,.,CSASREESQPQHF,TGCAGTGCTAGCAGGGAGGAGAGTCAGCCCCAGCATTTT
few,TRBJ2-5,TRBV7-2,TRBD2,CASSPSSGGSETQYF,TGTGCCAGCAGCCCAAGCTCGGGGGGATCCGAGACCCAGTACTTC
few,TRBJ2-7,TRBV12-3/TRBV12-4,TRBD2,CASTKSGGSYEQYF,TGTGCCAGCACTAAGAGCGGGGGCTCCTACGAGCAGTACTTC